This paragraph covers one T cell receptor (beta chain) sequence. Mismatch with germline at one junction end may stem from a read error. Germline-derived CDR1 and CDR2 are SGDLS and YYNGEE. CDR3 size: 16 residues. The data stem from a study of prognosis after radiotherapy for stage I lung cancer. Study information: Patients (approximately 13 men, more than 5 women) were aged about 50 to 84, median around 68 years.

Genomic DNA was the source, and TCR beta CDR3 was amplified from it by two-round multiplex PCR. Every TRBV and TRBJ gene had its own specific primer in first-round PCR. TCRdb re-derived calls from the multiplex PCR reads in MiXCR, one entry per CDR3 protein. The sample has approximately 22,000 distinct CDR3 sequences; around 46% are singletons. The source is a donor over 45 with non-small cell lung cancer. The sample here was PBMCs, taken before or after stereotactic body radiation therapy (not recorded which). The chain has TRBV9 and TRBJ2-2, with D perhaps TRBD1 or TRBD2 (5 bases each). The CDR3: CASSARTGANTGQLFF. CDR3 nucleotides: TGTGCCAGCAGCGCCAGGACTGGGGCCAACACCGGGCAGCTGTTTTTT.